Following are 15 T cell receptor beta chains from one sample sequenced in a study of T-cell reconstitution after alpha-beta-depleted transplantation in children. The authors prepared the TCRbeta library with unique molecular identifiers. TCRdb passed the PCR reads through MiXCR, listing each CDR3 protein once. This table has approximately 290,000 distinct CDR3 sequences, roughly 12% appearing once. The sample in question was peripheral blood, obtained 180 days after TCRalphabeta/CD19-depleted stem cell transplant. All receptors derive from a male patient aged 2 to 9 who had a stem cell transplant for chronic granulomatous disease, so the T cells may come from the graft donor.

The chain uses TRBV19 and TRBJ2-2; a possible D gene is TRBD1 (6 bases). The CDR3 loop spans 14 amino acids. CDR1 LNHDA and CDR2 SQIVND come from the germline V gene (reference sequence). V lost 9 bases and J 1 base, leaving 12 bases between the germline ends. DNA of the CDR3: TGTGCCAGCAACAGGGCGCTGAACACCGGGGAGCTGTTTTTT. Protein product: CASNRALNTGELFF.

Ten or more counts support this clonotype. This chain connects TRBV5-1 to TRBJ2-3; D remains ambiguous. CDR1 is SGHRS and CDR2 is YFSETQ in the germline V gene. V was clipped by 0 bases and J by 2 bases, with 16 bases between them. The CDR3 covers 17 residues. The CDR3 DNA follows: TGCGCCAGCAGCTTGGTGGTGGGCGTGAAATCCACAGATACGCAGTATTTT. The encoded protein is CASSLVVGVKSTDTQYF.

This clonotype showed up many times. V and J are TRBV20-1 and TRBJ1-5; 7 bases agree with TRBD1. The V segment lost 5 bases and the J segment 2 bases; nucleotides outside the gene matches: 9. Germline CDR1 reads DFQATT; CDR2 reads SNEGSKA (reference sequence). The CDR3 is 15 residues long. CDR3 coding DNA: TGCAGTGCTGCTAGGGACAGCTTCGGCAATCAGCCCCAGCATTTT. This translates into CSAARDSFGNQPQHF.

The sample holds a few counts of this clonotype. The chain joins TRBV30 to TRBJ2-3; either TRBD1 or TRBD2 may fit D (5 bases each). The CDR3 runs to 14 residues. V shed 3 bases and J shed 2 bases, with 12 bases lying between them. CDR1 is GTSNPN and CDR2 is SVGIG in the germline V gene (reference sequence). In nucleotides, the CDR3 is TGTGCCTGGAGGAGGGACGGGGCCACAGATACGCAGTATTTT. As protein: CAWRRDGATDTQYF.

This clonotype showed up many times. CDR3 protein: CASSYSSGGGTDTQYF. The CDR3 bases are TGTGCCAGCAGTTACTCCTCAGGGGGGGGCACAGATACGCAGTATTTT. The chain employs TRBV6-5 and TRBJ2-3; the D call may be TRBD1 or TRBD2 (7 bases each). Trimming left V 0 bases short and J 1 base short, with 11 bases between. This CDR3 spans 16 amino acids. CDR1 and CDR2 (germline): MNHEY, SVGAGI.

This clonotype was observed many times. This CDR3 is CASSRGGLAGVNEQFF. In DNA form, the CDR3 reads TGTGCCAGCAGCAGAGGGGGACTAGCGGGAGTCAATGAGCAGTTCTTC. The chain recombines TRBV7-2 with TRBJ2-1; TRBD2 agrees at 14 bases. The V gene end was trimmed by 5 bases and the J gene end by 6 bases; junction bases not matched to a gene: 6. The germline CDR1 and CDR2 sequences are SGHTA and FQGNSA. This CDR3 is built from 16 residues.

This clonotype occurred many times. The rearrangement links TRBV6-5 to TRBJ1-1; perhaps TRBD1 as D (6 bases). The germline V gene has CDR1 MNHEY and CDR2 SVGAGI. The CDR3 is 15 amino acids. V was pared by 3 bases and J by 2 bases, with 13 bases between. The CDR3 nucleotides are TGTGCCAGCAGTTATGGGCCAGGGGAAAACACTGAAGCTTTCTTT. Translation gives CASSYGPGENTEAFF.

This clonotype was seen repeatedly, ten times or more. This chain connects TRBV4-1 to TRBJ2-3; no definite D call. Looked up from germline, CDR1 is MGHRA and CDR2 is YSYEKL. This CDR3 comprises 16 residues. V was clipped by 0 bases and J by 0 bases, with 10 bases between them. This CDR3 reads CASSQETPGSTDTQYF. The CDR3 DNA is TGCGCCAGCAGCCAAGAGACCCCAGGAAGCACAGATACGCAGTATTTT.

Many counts were recorded for this clonotype. The chain combines TRBV15 with TRBJ2-7; the D gene is possibly TRBD1 (6 bases). Germline lookup yields CDR1 LNHNV and CDR2 YYDKDF (reference sequence). V lost 2 bases, J lost 4 bases, and 6 bases lay in between. The CDR3 is 12 residues long. The CDR3 region has the DNA TGTGCCACCAGCAGACAGGGGTACGAGCAGTACTTC. It yields the protein CATSRQGYEQYF.

Ten or more counts support this clonotype. Here the CDR3 reads CASSLGTGKNTGELFF. The CDR3 coding sequence is TGTGCCAGCTCCTTGGGCACCGGGAAGAACACCGGGGAGCTGTTTTTT. The V call is TRBV12-3 or TRBV12-4, the J call TRBJ2-2; weak D call: TRBD2 (5 bases). CDR3 length: 16 amino acids. V lost 8 bases and J lost 1, with 17 bases in between.

This clonotype was seen at least ten times. This chain uses TRBV28 with TRBJ1-6; 10 nucleotides match TRBD1. The CDR3 has 16 amino acids. V shed 4 bases, J shed 9 bases, and the junction held 9 bases outside the gene matches. Germline V CDR1 and CDR2: MDHEN, SYDVKM. The CDR3 sequence is CASSYAWGDRGSPLHF. CDR3 DNA sequence: TGTGCCAGCAGTTACGCCTGGGGGGACAGGGGTTCACCCCTCCACTTT.

This clonotype was recorded at least ten times. The chain couples TRBV5-1 to TRBJ2-7, with 7 bases aligning to TRBD2. Trimming cost V 1 base and J 3 bases; bases outside gene matches: 7. Looked up from germline, CDR1 is SGHRS and CDR2 is YFSETQ. This CDR3 comprises 15 residues. CDR3: CASSLLAGENYEQYF. CDR3 in DNA: TGCGCCAGCAGCTTGCTCGCGGGGGAGAACTACGAGCAGTACTTC.

This clonotype occurred a few times. The chain recombines TRBV12-3 or TRBV12-4 with TRBJ2-3; D unresolved. Trimming removed 2 bases from V and 4 bases from J, with 25 bases in between. CDR3 size: 19 residues. The CDR3 protein is CASSLKQEPLRITSDTQYF. The CDR3 bases are TGTGCCAGCAGTTTAAAGCAGGAACCCCTCCGCATCACATCAGATACGCAGTATTTT.

This clonotype came up many times. The chain combines TRBV4-2 with TRBJ2-7; D possibly corresponds to TRBD2 (5 bases). This CDR3 has 13 amino acids. V gave up 1 base and J gave up 5 bases, with 9 bases separating them. CDR1 is LGHNA, CDR2 YNFKEQ, per germline. The CDR3 bases are TGTGCCAGCAGCCAAGTGGTGCGGGACGAGCAGTACTTC. Translation gives CASSQVVRDEQYF.

About this clonotype: A much larger clone sits a single nucleotide away, making a read error possible. The conserved closing phenylalanine or tryptophan is absent in this CDR3, likely reflecting a read error. J is TRBJ1-2 and V is TRBV29-1; D is uncertain. This CDR3 comprises 11 residues. V lost 3 bases and J 4 bases, leaving 6 bases between the germline ends. Germline-derived CDR1 and CDR2 are SQVTM and ANQGSEA. Here the CDR3 reads CSVDGFYGYTC. CDR3 DNA sequence: TGCAGCGTTGACGGCTTCTATGGCTACACCTGC.